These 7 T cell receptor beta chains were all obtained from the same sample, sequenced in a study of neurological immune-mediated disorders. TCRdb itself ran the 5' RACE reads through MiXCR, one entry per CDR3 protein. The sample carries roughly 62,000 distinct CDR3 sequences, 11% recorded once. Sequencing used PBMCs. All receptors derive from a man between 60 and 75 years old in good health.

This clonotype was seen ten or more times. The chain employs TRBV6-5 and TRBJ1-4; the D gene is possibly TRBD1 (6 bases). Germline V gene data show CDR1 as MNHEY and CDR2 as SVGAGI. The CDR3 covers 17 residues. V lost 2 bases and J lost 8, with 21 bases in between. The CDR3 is CASSYAGGIFDKEKLFF. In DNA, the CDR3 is TGTGCCAGCAGTTACGCGGGGGGCATATTTGACAAAGAAAAACTGTTTTTT.

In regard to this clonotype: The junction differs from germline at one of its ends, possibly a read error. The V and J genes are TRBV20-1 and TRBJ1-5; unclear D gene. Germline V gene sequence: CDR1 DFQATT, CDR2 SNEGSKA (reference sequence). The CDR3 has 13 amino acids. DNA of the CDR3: TGCAGTGTTAGAGGCAGCCTATATCAGCCCCAACATTTT. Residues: CSVRGSLYQPQHF.

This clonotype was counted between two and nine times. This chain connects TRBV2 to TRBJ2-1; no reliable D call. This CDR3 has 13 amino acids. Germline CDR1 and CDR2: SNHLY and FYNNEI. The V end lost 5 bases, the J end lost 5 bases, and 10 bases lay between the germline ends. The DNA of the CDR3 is TGTGCCAGCAGTAAAGAAAGGGACAATGAGCAGTTCTTC. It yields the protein CASSKERDNEQFF.

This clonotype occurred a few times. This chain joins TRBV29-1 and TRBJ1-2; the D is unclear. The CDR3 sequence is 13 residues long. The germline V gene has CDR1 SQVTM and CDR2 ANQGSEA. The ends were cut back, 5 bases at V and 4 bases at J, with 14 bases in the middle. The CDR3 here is CSVPDRASYGYTF. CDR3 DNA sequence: TGCAGCGTTCCGGATCGAGCTTCCTATGGCTACACCTTC.

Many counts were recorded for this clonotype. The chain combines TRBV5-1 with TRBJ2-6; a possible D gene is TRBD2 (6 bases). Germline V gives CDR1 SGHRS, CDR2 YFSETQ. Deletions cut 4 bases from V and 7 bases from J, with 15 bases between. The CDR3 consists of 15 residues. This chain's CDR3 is CASSPLGEVANVLTF. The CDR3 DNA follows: TGCGCCAGCAGCCCTTTGGGGGAGGTCGCCAACGTCCTGACTTTC.

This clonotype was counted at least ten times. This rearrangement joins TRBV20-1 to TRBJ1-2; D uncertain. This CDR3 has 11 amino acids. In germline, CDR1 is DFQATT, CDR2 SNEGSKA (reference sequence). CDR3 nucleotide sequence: TGCAGCTTGTTCCGAGGCTATGGCTACACCTTC. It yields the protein CSLFRGYGYTF.

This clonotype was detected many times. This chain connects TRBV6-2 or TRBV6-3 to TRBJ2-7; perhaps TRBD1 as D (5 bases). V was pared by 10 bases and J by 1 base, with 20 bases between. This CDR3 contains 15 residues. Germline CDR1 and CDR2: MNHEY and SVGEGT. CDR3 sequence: CATLSLGRVSYEQYF. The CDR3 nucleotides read TGTGCCACCTTGTCCCTGGGCAGGGTGTCCTACGAGCAGTACTTC.